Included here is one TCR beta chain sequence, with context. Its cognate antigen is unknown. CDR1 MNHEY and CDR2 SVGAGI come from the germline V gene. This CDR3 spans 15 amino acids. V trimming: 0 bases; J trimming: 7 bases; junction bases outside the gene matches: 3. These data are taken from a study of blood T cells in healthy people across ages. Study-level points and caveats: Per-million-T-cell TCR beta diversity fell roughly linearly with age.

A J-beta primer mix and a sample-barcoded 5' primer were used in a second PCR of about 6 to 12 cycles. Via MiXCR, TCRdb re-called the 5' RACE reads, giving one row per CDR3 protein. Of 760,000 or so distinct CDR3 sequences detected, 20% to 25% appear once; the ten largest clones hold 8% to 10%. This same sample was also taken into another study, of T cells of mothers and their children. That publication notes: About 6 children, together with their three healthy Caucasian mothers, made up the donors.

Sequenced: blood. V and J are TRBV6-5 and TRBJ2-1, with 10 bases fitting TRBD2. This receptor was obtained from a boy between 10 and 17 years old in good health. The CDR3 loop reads CASSYSSSGGNEQFF. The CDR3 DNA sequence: TGTGCCAGCAGTTACTCGTCTAGCGGGGGTAATGAGCAGTTCTTC.